These T cell receptor beta chains were read from a single sample in a study of siplizumab effects on memory and regulatory T cells. Sequenced by immunoSEQ multiplex PCR; TCRdb stores in-frame clones only, minus some. The table records 110,000 or so clones, 80% to 95% of them present only once. The specimen sequenced was non-Treg CD4+ T cells sorted from blood. The origin of the receptors is a human donor in good health. CDR3s include the opening cysteine and the closing phenylalanine or tryptophan. The order of the fields is clone size, D gene, V gene, J gene, CDR3 protein, CDR3 DNA. A D gene is named only where the DNA matches it firmly. Size values are once, few and many counts, or a class for expanded clones, and some rows have none.

-,-,TRBV2,TRBJ2-7,CASRTDSYQYF,TGTGCCAGCAGAACGGACAGCTATCAGTACTTC
-,-,TRBV5-1,TRBJ1-1,CASSLSGPLSVNTEAFF,TGCGCCAGCAGCTTGTCGGGGCCTCTCTCTGTGAACACTGAAGCTTTCTTT
-,TRBD2,TRBV19,TRBJ2-3,CASSLTSGVPDTQYF,TGTGCCAGTAGTCTGACTAGCGGGGTCCCAGATACGCAGTATTTT
-,-,TRBV19,TRBJ2-1,CASSIVAIDEQFF,TGTGCCAGTAGTATAGTGGCAATTGACGAGCAGTTCTTC
-,TRBD2,TRBV18,TRBJ2-7,CASSHQRGIYEQYF,TGTGCCAGCTCCCACCAGCGGGGGATATACGAGCAGTACTTC
-,TRBD2,TRBV11-1,TRBJ2-1,CASSYSPGLANEQFF,TGTGCCAGCAGCTATTCCCCCGGACTAGCCAATGAGCAGTTCTTC
-,TRBD1,TRBV7-3,TRBJ2-1,CASSSTGVGINEQFF,TGTGCCAGCAGCTCGACAGGGGTCGGCATTAATGAGCAGTTCTTC
-,TRBD1,TRBV15,TRBJ1-5,CATSRVQGAMLHQPQHF,TGTGCCACCAGCAGAGTTCAGGGGGCAATGCTACATCAGCCCCAGCATTTT
-,-,TRBV9,TRBJ2-2,CASSVARATGELFF,TGTGCCAGCAGCGTAGCCAGGGCGACCGGGGAGCTGTTTTTT
-,-,TRBV5-5,TRBJ2-7,CASSLGGDGAYEQYF,TGTGCCAGCAGCTTGGGCGGGGACGGCGCCTACGAGCAGTACTTC
-,-,TRBV29-1,TRBJ2-7,CSVEVGSSYEQYF,TGCAGCGTTGAAGTGGGGAGCTCCTACGAGCAGTACTTC
-,TRBD1,TRBV27,TRBJ1-1,CASSPRTGVMNTEAFF,TGTGCCAGCAGTCCTCGGACAGGGGTAATGAACACTGAAGCTTTCTTT
-,-,TRBV7-3,TRBJ2-5,CASSLGGVGETQYF,TGTGCCAGCAGCTTAGGGGGAGTGGGAGAGACCCAGTACTTC
-,-,TRBV15,TRBJ1-1,CATSRFDRPNTEAFF,TGTGCCACCAGCCGATTTGACAGACCGAACACTGAAGCTTTCTTT
once,TRBD1,TRBV5-1,TRBJ2-7,CASTMTGDSYEQYF,TGCGCCAGCACCATGACAGGGGACTCCTACGAGCAGTACTTC
-,-,TRBV5-1,TRBJ2-6,CASSLDRYSGANVLTF,TGCGCCAGCAGCTTGGATAGGTACTCTGGGGCCAACGTCCTGACTTTC
-,-,TRBV9,TRBJ1-6,CASSVTDSSYNSPLHF,TGTGCCAGCAGCGTAACCGATAGCTCCTATAATTCACCCCTCCACTTT
-,-,TRBV9,TRBJ1-1,CASSVVPLNTEAFF,TGTGCCAGCAGCGTAGTCCCCCTGAACACTGAAGCTTTCTTT
-,-,TRBV7-3,TRBJ1-3,CASSAKQGNTIYF,TGTGCCAGCAGCGCAAAGCAGGGGAACACCATATATTTT
-,-,TRBV2,TRBJ2-2,CASSAGARGTGELFF,TGTGCCAGCAGTGCAGGGGCCCGGGGGACCGGGGAGCTGTTTTTT
-,TRBD1,TRBV2,TRBJ1-1,CASSRQGFMNTEAFF,TGTGCCAGCAGCCGACAGGGTTTCATGAACACTGAAGCTTTCTTT
-,-,TRBV18,TRBJ1-2,CASSPVPKGGAFSYGYTF,TGTGCCAGCTCACCGGTCCCCAAGGGGGGCGCGTTTAGCTATGGCTACACCTTC
-,-,TRBV28,TRBJ1-1,CASTDPRGSVTEAFF,TGTGCCAGCACCGATCCGAGGGGATCGGTCACTGAAGCTTTCTTT
-,-,TRBV7-2,TRBJ2-1,CASSAQGNEQFF,TGTGCCAGCAGCGCCCAGGGAAATGAGCAGTTCTTC
-,-,TRBV29-1,TRBJ1-5,CSVKDGYNQPQHF,TGCAGCGTTAAAGACGGGTACAATCAGCCCCAGCATTTT
-,-,TRBV28,TRBJ1-6,CASRKTESSYNSPLHF,TGTGCCAGCAGGAAAACAGAGAGCTCCTATAATTCACCCCTCCACTTT
-,-,TRBV2,TRBJ1-4,CASSAGGGREKLFF,TGTGCCAGCAGTGCGGGTGGGGGAAGGGAAAAACTGTTTTTT
-,-,TRBV5-1,TRBJ2-2,CASRPRGDTNTGELFF,TGCGCCAGCAGGCCCCGGGGGGACACGAACACCGGGGAGCTGTTTTTT
-,-,TRBV5-6,TRBJ2-3,CASSWDIRGDTQYF,TGTGCCAGCAGCTGGGACATCCGGGGAGATACGCAGTATTTT
once,-,TRBV4-1,TRBJ1-5,CASSPSDSNQPQHF,TGCGCCAGCAGCCCCTCAGACTCCAATCAGCCCCAGCATTTT
-,-,TRBV30,TRBJ1-5,CAWSVGNSRNQPQHF,TGTGCCTGGAGTGTTGGAAACAGCCGAAATCAGCCCCAGCATTTT
-,TRBD1,TRBV18,TRBJ1-1,CASSPGEQGPEAFF,TGTGCCAGCTCACCTGGAGAACAGGGGCCTGAAGCTTTCTTT
-,TRBD1,TRBV7-7,TRBJ2-5,CASSSRGETQYF,TGTGCCAGCAGCTCCAGGGGGGAGACCCAGTACTTC
-,-,TRBV7-8,TRBJ1-6,CASSFGSYSPLHF,TGTGCCAGCAGCTTCGGTTCTTATTCACCCCTCCACTTT
-,-,TRBV7-9,TRBJ1-2,CASSRGGGYTF,TGTGCCAGCAGCCGGGGTGGTGGCTACACCTTC
-,TRBD1,TRBV27,TRBJ1-5,CASSRGARDGQPQHF,TGTGCCAGCAGCAGGGGGGCGAGGGACGGGCAGCCCCAGCATTTT
-,-,TRBV10-2,TRBJ2-1,CASSHDARSYNEQFF,TGCGCCAGCAGCCATGACGCCCGCTCCTACAATGAGCAGTTCTTC
-,-,TRBV7-2,TRBJ2-1,CASSLIWGPYNEQFF,TGTGCCAGCAGCTTGATCTGGGGACCTTACAATGAGCAGTTCTTC
-,TRBD2,TRBV7-9,TRBJ2-3,CASSTRTSGRTDTQYF,TGTGCCAGCAGCACCCGGACTAGCGGCCGCACAGATACGCAGTATTTT
-,-,TRBV19,TRBJ2-7,CASSIKGGAYEQYF,TGTGCCAGTAGTATCAAGGGTGGCGCCTACGAGCAGTACTTC